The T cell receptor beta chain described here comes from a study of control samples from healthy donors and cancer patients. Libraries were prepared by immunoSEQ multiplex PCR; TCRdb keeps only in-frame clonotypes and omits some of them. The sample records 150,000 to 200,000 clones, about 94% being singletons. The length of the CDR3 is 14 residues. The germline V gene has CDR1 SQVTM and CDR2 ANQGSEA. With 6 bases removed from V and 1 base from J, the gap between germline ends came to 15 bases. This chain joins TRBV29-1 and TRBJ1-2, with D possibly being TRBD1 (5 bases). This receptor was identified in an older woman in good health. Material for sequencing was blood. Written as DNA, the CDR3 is TGCAGCGTGTGGGACCAGCGGGGTAACTATGGCTACACCTTC. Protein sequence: CSVWDQRGNYGYTF.